This T cell receptor beta chain originates from a study of cytomegalovirus exposure and HLA in healthy donors. Measured with immunoSEQ multiplex PCR; TCRdb has only the in-frame clones, and not every one. In the table there are 170,000 or so clones, roughly 85% of which are singletons. With respect to this clone: Its antigen remains unknown.

The CDR3 has 16 residues. With 4 bases clipped from V and 4 bases from J, the junction kept 8 bases outside the gene matches. Germline loops: CDR1 LGHNA, CDR2 YNFKEQ. The study's findings and limits: According to the study, 180 or so TCR beta chains were cytomegalovirus-associated. Cytomegalovirus status was reportedly diagnosed by the classifier with high sensitivity and specificity. Specific recognition of CMV antigens was confirmed in vitro for a few chains (all CMV-associated). Most TCR sequences proved rare, with some public TCRs found in many donors.

The V gene is TRBV4-2, the J gene TRBJ2-1; 9 nucleotides line up with TRBD2. This clonotype was obtained from a man between 18 and 35 years old in good health and CMV-seropositive. The sequenced material came from PBMCs. Here the CDR3 DNA reads TGTGCCAGCAGCCGAGTTGTCAGCGGGGGGTACAATGAGCAGTTCTTC. This translates into CASSRVVSGGYNEQFF.